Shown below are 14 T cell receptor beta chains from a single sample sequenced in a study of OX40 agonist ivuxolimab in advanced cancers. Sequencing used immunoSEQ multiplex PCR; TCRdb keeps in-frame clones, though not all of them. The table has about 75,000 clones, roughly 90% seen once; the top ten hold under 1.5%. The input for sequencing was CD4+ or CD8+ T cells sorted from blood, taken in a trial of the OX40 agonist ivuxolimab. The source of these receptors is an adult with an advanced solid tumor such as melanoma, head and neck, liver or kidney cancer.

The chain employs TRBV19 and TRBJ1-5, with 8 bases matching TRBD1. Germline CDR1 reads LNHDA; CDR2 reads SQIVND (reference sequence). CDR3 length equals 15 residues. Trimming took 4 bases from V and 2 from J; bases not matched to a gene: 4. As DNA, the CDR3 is TGTGCCAGTAGTACGGAGGACAGGGGCAATCAGCCCCAGCATTTT. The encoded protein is CASSTEDRGNQPQHF.

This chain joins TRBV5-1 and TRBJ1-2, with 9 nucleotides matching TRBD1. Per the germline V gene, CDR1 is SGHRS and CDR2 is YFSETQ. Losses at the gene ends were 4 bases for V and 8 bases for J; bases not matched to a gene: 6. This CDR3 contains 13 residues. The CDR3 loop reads CASSQTGGRGYTF. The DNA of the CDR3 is TGCGCCAGCAGCCAAACAGGGGGCAGAGGCTACACCTTC.

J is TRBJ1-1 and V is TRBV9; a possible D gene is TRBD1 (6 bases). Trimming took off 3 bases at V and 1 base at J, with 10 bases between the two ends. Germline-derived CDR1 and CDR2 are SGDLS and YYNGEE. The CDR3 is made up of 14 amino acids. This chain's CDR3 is CASSGGQSNTEAFF. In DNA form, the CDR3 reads TGTGCCAGCAGCGGGGGACAATCGAACACTGAAGCTTTCTTT.

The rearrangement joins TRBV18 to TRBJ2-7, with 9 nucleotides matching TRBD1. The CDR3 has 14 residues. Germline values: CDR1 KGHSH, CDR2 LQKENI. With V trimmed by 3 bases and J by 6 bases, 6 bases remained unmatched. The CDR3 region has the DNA TGTGCCAGCTCACCTCGGACAGGGGACGGCGAGCAGTACTTC. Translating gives CASSPRTGDGEQYF.

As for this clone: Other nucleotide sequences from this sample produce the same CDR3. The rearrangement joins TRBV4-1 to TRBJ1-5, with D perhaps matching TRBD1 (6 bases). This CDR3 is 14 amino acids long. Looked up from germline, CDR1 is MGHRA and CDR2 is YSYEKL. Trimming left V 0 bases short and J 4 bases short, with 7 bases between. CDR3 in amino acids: CASSQDRGNQPQHF. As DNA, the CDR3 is TGCGCCAGCAGCCAAGACAGGGGTAATCAGCCCCAGCATTTT.

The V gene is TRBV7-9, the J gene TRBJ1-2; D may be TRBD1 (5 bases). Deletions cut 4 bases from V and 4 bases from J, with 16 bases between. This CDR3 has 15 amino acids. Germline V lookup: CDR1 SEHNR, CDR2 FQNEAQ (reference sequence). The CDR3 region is CASSSNHGTVYGYTF. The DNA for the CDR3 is TGTGCCAGCAGCTCGAATCACGGGACGGTCTATGGCTACACCTTC. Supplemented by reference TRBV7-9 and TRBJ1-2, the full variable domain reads DTGVSQNPRHKITKRGQNVTFRCDPISEHNRLYWYRQTLGQGPEFLTYFQNEAQLEKSRLLSDRFSAERPKGSFSTLEIQRTEQGDSAMYLCASSSNHGTVYGYTFGSGTRLTVV.

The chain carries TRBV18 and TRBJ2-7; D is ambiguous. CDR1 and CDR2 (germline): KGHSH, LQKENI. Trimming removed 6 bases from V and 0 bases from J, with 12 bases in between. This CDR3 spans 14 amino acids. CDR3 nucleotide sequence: TGTGCCAGCTCCAGGACGTCCAGCTCCTACGAGCAGTACTTC. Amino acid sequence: CASSRTSSSYEQYF. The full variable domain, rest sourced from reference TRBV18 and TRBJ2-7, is NAGVMQNPRHLVRRRGQEARLRCSPMKGHSHVYWYRQLPEEGLKFMVYLQKENIIDESGMPKERFSAEFPKEGPSILRIQQVVRGDSAAYFCASSRTSSSYEQYFGPGTRLTVT.

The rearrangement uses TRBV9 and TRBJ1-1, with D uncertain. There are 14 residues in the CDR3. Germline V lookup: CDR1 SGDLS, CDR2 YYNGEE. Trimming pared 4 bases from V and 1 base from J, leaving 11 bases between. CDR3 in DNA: TGTGCCAGCAGCCCTATGACCGAGAACACTGAAGCTTTCTTT. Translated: CASSPMTENTEAFF.

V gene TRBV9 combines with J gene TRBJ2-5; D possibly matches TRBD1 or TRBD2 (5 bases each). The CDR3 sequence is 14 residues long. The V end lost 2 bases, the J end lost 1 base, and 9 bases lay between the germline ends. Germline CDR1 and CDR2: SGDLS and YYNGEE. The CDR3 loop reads CASSVDGTQETQYF. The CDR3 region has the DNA TGTGCCAGCAGCGTTGACGGGACCCAAGAGACCCAGTACTTC.

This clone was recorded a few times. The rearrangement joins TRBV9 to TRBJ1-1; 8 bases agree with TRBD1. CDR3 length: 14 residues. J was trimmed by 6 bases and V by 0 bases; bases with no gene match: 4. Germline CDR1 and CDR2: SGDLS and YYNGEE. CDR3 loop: CASSVESGGAEAFF. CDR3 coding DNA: TGTGCCAGCAGCGTAGAGTCAGGGGGCGCTGAAGCTTTCTTT.

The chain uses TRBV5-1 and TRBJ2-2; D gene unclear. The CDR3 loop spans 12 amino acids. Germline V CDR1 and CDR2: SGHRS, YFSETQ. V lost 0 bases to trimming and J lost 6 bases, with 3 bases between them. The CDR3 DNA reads TGCGCCAGCAGCTTGGACGCCGGGGAGCTGTTTTTT. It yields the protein CASSLDAGELFF.

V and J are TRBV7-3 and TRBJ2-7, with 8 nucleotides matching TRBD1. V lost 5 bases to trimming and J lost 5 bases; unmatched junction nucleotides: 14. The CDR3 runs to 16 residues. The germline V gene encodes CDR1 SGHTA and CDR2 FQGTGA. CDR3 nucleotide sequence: TGTGCCAGCAGCCCACGGCTGGGGCAGGGGGCGGACGAGCAGTACTTC. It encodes CASSPRLGQGADEQYF.

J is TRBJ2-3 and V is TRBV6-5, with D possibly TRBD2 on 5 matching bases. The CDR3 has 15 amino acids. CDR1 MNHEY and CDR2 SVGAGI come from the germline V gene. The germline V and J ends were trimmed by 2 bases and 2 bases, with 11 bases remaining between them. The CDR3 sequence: CASSYRTSYTDTQYF. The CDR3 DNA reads TGTGCCAGCAGTTACCGGACTTCCTACACAGATACGCAGTATTTT.

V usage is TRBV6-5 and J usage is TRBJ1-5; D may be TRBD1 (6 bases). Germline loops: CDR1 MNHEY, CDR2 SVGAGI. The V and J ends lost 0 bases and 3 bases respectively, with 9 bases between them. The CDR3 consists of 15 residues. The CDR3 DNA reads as TGTGCCAGCAGTTACTCGCGACAGGCCAATCAGCCCCAGCATTTT. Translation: CASSYSRQANQPQHF.